The 12 T cell receptor beta chains in this list originate from one sample, sequenced in a study of a mutant IDH1 vaccine in newly diagnosed glioma. Data came from immunoSEQ multiplex PCR; TCRdb stores just in-frame clones and leaves some out. The data contain some 60,000 clones, 75% to 95% of them singletons. As for time point: baseline, week 1 (first vaccination visit). Treatment of the sample: pre-vaccination baseline after standard-of-care therapy. Source: PBMCs, taken from a glioma patient treated with radiotherapy, temozolomide or both. These receptors originate from a middle-aged man with glioma.

The count of this clone is one. The V call is TRBV28, the J call TRBJ2-7, with 14 bases aligning to TRBD2. The trim removed 6 bases at V and 0 bases at J, leaving 4 bases unmatched. The length of the CDR3 is 16 residues. Looked up from germline, CDR1 is MDHEN and CDR2 is SYDVKM. DNA of the CDR3: TGTGCCAGCAGGACTAGCGGGGGGGCCGCCTCCTACGAGCAGTACTTC. Translation gives CASRTSGGAASYEQYF.

The chain recombines TRBV6-1 with TRBJ1-1; 9 positions match TRBD1. V shed 4 bases and J 3 bases; nucleotides not matched to a gene: 6. The CDR3 is made up of 15 amino acids. Germline CDR1 is MNHNS and CDR2 is SASEGT. CDR3 residues: CASSGGQGKYTEAFF. The CDR3 DNA sequence: TGTGCCAGCAGTGGGGGACAGGGCAAGTACACTGAAGCTTTCTTT.

The chain is built from TRBV27 and TRBJ1-2; possible D gene TRBD1, 5 bases. Germline V gene sequence: CDR1 MNHEY, CDR2 SMNVEV (reference sequence). V was pared by 0 bases and J by 3 bases, with 17 bases between. The CDR3 extends over 17 amino acids. The CDR3 nucleotides read TGTGCCAGCAGTTTATCTCCGGAAGGGGCTCTAGACTATGGCTACACCTTC. Translating gives CASSLSPEGALDYGYTF.

This chain links TRBV6-5 with TRBJ2-1; TRBD1 agrees at 7 bases. The CDR3 length is 16 residues. Germline V gene sequence: CDR1 MNHEY, CDR2 SVGAGI. V lost 4 bases and J lost 0; bases outside the gene matches: 6. The CDR3 is CASSSGTDSSYNEQFF. In nucleotides, the CDR3 is TGTGCCAGCAGTTCCGGGACAGATAGCTCCTACAATGAGCAGTTCTTC.

The chain recombines TRBV10-3 with TRBJ1-5; 9 bases align to TRBD1. Germline lookup yields CDR1 ENHRY and CDR2 SYGVKD. With 10 bases clipped from V and 2 bases from J, the junction kept 6 bases outside the gene matches. CDR3 length: 14 amino acids. CDR3 residues: CATWTGAGNQPQHF. DNA of the CDR3: TGTGCCACCTGGACAGGGGCGGGCAATCAGCCCCAGCATTTT.

The CDR3 region is CASSDSLGPQHF. The CDR3 nucleotides are TGTGCCAGCAGTGATTCCTTGGGGCCCCAGCATTTT. The chain couples TRBV2 to TRBJ1-5, with D uncertain. CDR1 is SNHLY, CDR2 FYNNEI, per germline. V shed 3 bases and J shed 9 bases, with 9 bases lying between them. The CDR3 length is 12 residues.

The V call is TRBV5-4, the J call TRBJ2-2; 7 nucleotides agree with TRBD2. The CDR3 is 16 residues long. V lost 0 bases and J lost 7; bases outside the gene matches: 9. Germline-derived CDR1 and CDR2 are SGHNT and YYREEE (reference sequence). The CDR3 DNA sequence: TGTGCCAGCAGCTTGGTAGTCTCTAGCGGCGGCGGGGAGCTGTTTTTT. Translated, it gives CASSLVVSSGGGELFF.

The chain has TRBV29-1 and TRBJ2-2, with unresolved D. V shed 4 bases and J shed 4 bases, with 10 bases lying between them. Germline V gene sequence: CDR1 SQVTM, CDR2 ANQGSEA. This CDR3 comprises 13 residues. CDR3 region: CSVVVRSTGELFF. In DNA, the CDR3 is TGCAGCGTTGTCGTCAGAAGCACCGGGGAGCTGTTTTTT.

V gene TRBV18 combines with J gene TRBJ2-3; perhaps D is TRBD1 or TRBD2 (5 bases each). The germline V and J ends were trimmed by 1 base and 1 base, with 9 bases remaining between them. Germline V lookup: CDR1 KGHSH, CDR2 LQKENI. This CDR3 has 15 amino acids. In nucleotides, the CDR3 is TGTGCCAGCTCACCACGGGACGGACGCACAGATACGCAGTATTTT. This encodes CASSPRDGRTDTQYF.

V usage is TRBV28 and J usage is TRBJ1-1; the D gene is possibly TRBD1 (5 bases). There are 14 residues in the CDR3. The V end lost 6 bases, the J end lost 5 bases, and 16 bases lay between the germline ends. Germline loops: CDR1 MDHEN, CDR2 SYDVKM. As DNA, the CDR3 is TGTGCCAGCAGCATCACAGGATCGGGGACTGAAGCTTTCTTT. It specifies CASSITGSGTEAFF.

The V and J genes are TRBV4-3 and TRBJ1-1; perhaps TRBD1 as D (5 bases). This CDR3 contains 12 residues. V shed 1 base and J shed 11 bases, with 11 bases lying between them. Germline loops: CDR1 LGHNA, CDR2 YSLEER. The CDR3 sequence: CASSQGGRAAFF. The DNA for the CDR3 is TGCGCCAGCAGCCAAGGGGGCAGGGCGGCTTTCTTT.

The V gene is TRBV19, the J gene TRBJ2-5; D is possibly TRBD1 (6 bases). V lost 4 bases to trimming and J lost 5 bases, with 11 bases between them. The CDR3 has 13 residues. Germline CDR1 is LNHDA and CDR2 is SQIVND (reference sequence). CDR3 coding DNA: TGTGCCAGTAGTAACTTGAGGGGGGAGACCCAGTACTTC. Amino acid sequence: CASSNLRGETQYF.